This record covers a single T cell receptor beta chain. The antigen remains undetermined. These data come from a study of CXCR3-negative and CXCR3-positive naive CD8 T cells. Naivety in CD8+ T cells corresponded to a CD45RO-CCR7+CD27+CD95- phenotype. Germline V gene data show CDR1 as ENHRY and CDR2 as SYGVKD. This CDR3 is built from 12 residues. Through 5' RACE with UMI labels, the TRB cDNA libraries were prepared. TCRdb re-called the 5' RACE reads and gives one entry per CDR3 protein, without DNA. The repertoire table contains 90,000 to 100,000 distinct CDR3 sequences. Study observations and caveats: Within a donor, both naive subsets shared TRBV-TRBJ usage, unlike memory cells.

The chain links TRBV10-3 to TRBJ2-2; TCRdb's D call of TRBD1 is untestable without DNA. The sequence was collected from a human donor in good health. Some clones in this sample may be carry-over from other donors' samples. The sample taken for sequencing was naive CXCR3- CD8+ T cells from blood. The subset denotes: CD45RO-CCR7+CD27+CD95- naive CD8+ T cells lacking CXCR3 (TNR3-). The CDR3 here is CATPGDTGELFF.